This T cell receptor (beta chain) derives from a study of beta chain features in type 1 diabetes. Study summary: Comparable age, gender and cell yields were observed in patients relative to healthy donors.

Note on this clone: Antigen: not known.

The whole isolated RNA underwent reverse transcription, so sequencing captured expressed TCRB transcripts. Measured with immunoSEQ multiplex PCR; TCRdb has only the in-frame clones, and not every one. The sample contains about 16,000 clones, about 70% of which appear only once. The study, taken as a whole, reports: Fewer insertions but more deletions were seen at VDJ junctions in type 1 diabetes patients. Moderately but significantly shorter TCRB CDR3s were found in Type 1 diabetes patients in all four CD4+ subsets.

Purities over 95% were achieved in all sorted populations. This CDR3 comprises 15 residues. The V and J ends lost 3 bases and 4 bases, in that order; junction bases with no gene match: 4. Germline CDR1 MGHRA, CDR2 YSYEKL. The clonotype was recovered from a man aged 25-45 years with type 1 diabetes. The sample taken for sequencing was stem cell memory CD4+ T cells from blood. V is TRBV4-1 and J is TRBJ2-1, with TRBD1 matching 9 bases. CDR3 sequence reads: CASSQGQGLYNEQFF. The CDR3 DNA sequence: TGCGCCAGCAGCCAGGGACAGGGCCTTTACAATGAGCAGTTCTTC.